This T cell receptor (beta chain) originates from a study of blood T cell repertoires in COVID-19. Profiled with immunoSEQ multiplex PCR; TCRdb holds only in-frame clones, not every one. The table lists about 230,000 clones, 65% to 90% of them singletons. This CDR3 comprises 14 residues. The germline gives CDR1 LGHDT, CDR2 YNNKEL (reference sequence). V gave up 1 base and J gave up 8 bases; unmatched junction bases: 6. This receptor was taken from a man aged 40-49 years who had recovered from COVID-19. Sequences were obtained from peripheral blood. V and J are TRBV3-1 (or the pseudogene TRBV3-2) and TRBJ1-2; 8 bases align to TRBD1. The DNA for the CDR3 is TGTGCCAGCAGCCAAGTGGACAGGGCGGGGGGCTACACCTTC. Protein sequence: CASSQVDRAGGYTF.